Presented here are 20 T cell receptor beta chains from one specimen sequenced in a study of blood T cell repertoires in COVID-19. Clones were sequenced by immunoSEQ multiplex PCR, and TCRdb holds only the in-frame ones, with some missing. The sample records some 150,000 clones, under 85% being singletons. Sequencing was carried out using peripheral blood. Receptors originate from a woman aged 80 or over in a cohort sampled during active or convalescent COVID-19.

This chain joins TRBV6-5 and TRBJ1-5; weak D call: TRBD1 (5 bases). CDR3 length: 15 residues. CDR1 and CDR2 (germline): MNHEY, SVGAGI. Trimming cost V 8 bases and J 5 bases, with 19 bases left between them. For the CDR3, the DNA is TGTGCCAGCGGGGCAGCCCGAGTTCCCTATCAGCCCCAGCATTTT. It yields the protein CASGAARVPYQPQHF.

V usage is TRBV3-1 (or the pseudogene TRBV3-2) and J usage is TRBJ2-1; 8 positions agree with TRBD2. The CDR3 loop spans 17 amino acids. Germline V CDR1 and CDR2: LGHDT, YNNKEL (reference sequence). Losses at the gene ends were 0 bases for V and 3 bases for J; bases not matched to a gene: 7. The CDR3 nucleotides are TGTGCCAGCAGCCAAGATTCAGCGGGGGCCTACTACAATGAGCAGTTCTTC. Translated: CASSQDSAGAYYNEQFF.

The rearrangement links TRBV18 to TRBJ2-6, with D possibly being TRBD1 (6 bases). V was clipped by 3 bases and J by 0 bases, with 9 bases between them. CDR3 length: 16 amino acids. Per the germline V gene, CDR1 is KGHSH and CDR2 is LQKENI. For the CDR3, the DNA is TGTGCCAGCTCACCGTCACAGGGCTCTGGGGCCAACGTCCTGACTTTC. Its translation: CASSPSQGSGANVLTF.

This clone was seen a few times. The chain recombines TRBV9 with TRBJ2-7, with TRBD1 as a possible D gene (5 bases). Per the germline V gene, CDR1 is SGDLS and CDR2 is YYNGEE. This CDR3 region has 15 residues. Trimming pared 7 bases from V and 0 bases from J, leaving 17 bases between. The CDR3 spells CASGRYRPSSYEQYV. CDR3 nucleotides: TGTGCCAGCGGCAGGTACAGGCCAAGCTCCTACGAGCAGTACGTC.

The chain is built from TRBV20-1 and TRBJ2-5; no firm D call. This CDR3 comprises 15 residues. Between the trimmed V and J ends, which lost 3 bases and 1 base, there was a span of 15 bases. CDR1 and CDR2 (germline): DFQATT, SNEGSKA (reference sequence). As DNA, the CDR3 is TGCAGTGCTAGTTCGCGTTCCCGGGTCCAAGAGACCCAGTACTTC. Protein: CSASSRSRVQETQYF.

The gene calls are TRBV6-5 and TRBJ1-2; 10 nucleotides agree with TRBD1. Per the germline V gene, CDR1 is MNHEY and CDR2 is SVGAGI. This CDR3 has 15 amino acids. The V segment lost 5 bases and the J segment 9 bases; nucleotides outside the gene matches: 12. CDR3 region: CASSKPGQGKFRYTF. CDR3 nucleotides: TGTGCCAGCAGTAAGCCGGGACAGGGGAAATTTCGCTACACCTTC.

This chain connects TRBV6-1 to TRBJ1-1; D is possibly TRBD1 (6 bases). Germline loops: CDR1 MNHNS, CDR2 SASEGT. This CDR3 contains 14 residues. Trimming cost V 2 bases and J 4 bases, with 11 bases left between them. The CDR3 sequence: CASSEQGLITEAFF. The CDR3 bases are TGTGCCAGCAGTGAACAGGGGTTGATCACTGAAGCTTTCTTT.

V gene TRBV5-5 combines with J gene TRBJ2-2; D is possibly TRBD1 (6 bases). With 2 bases removed from V and 6 bases from J, the gap between germline ends came to 11 bases. Germline V gene lookup returns CDR1 SGHKS and CDR2 YYEKEE (reference sequence). The CDR3 length is 14 residues. The CDR3 DNA is TGTGCCAGCAGCTTAGCAGGGGTGCCCGGGGAGCTGTTTTTT. Translation: CASSLAGVPGELFF.

This clone appeared once. The CDR3 bases are TGTGCCAGCAGTTACTCGAGAGAGACCCAGTACTTC. Translated, it gives CASSYSRETQYF. This chain uses TRBV6-6 with TRBJ2-5; D remains unclear. The germline V gene has CDR1 MNHNY and CDR2 SVGAGI (reference sequence). The ends were cut back, 0 bases at V and 4 bases at J, with 3 bases in the middle. The CDR3 is 12 residues long.

J is TRBJ1-2 and V is TRBV4-1; D is possibly TRBD1 (6 bases). This CDR3 comprises 17 residues. Trimming removed 0 bases from V and 0 bases from J, with 14 bases in between. Germline CDR1 is MGHRA and CDR2 is YSYEKL. The DNA for the CDR3 is TGCGCCAGCAGCCAAGAGTCATTGGGGGCCTCTAACTATGGCTACACCTTC. Translated: CASSQESLGASNYGYTF.

The V and J genes are TRBV7-2 and TRBJ2-2; possibly TRBD1 for D (5 bases). The V end lost 2 bases, the J end lost 3 bases, and 7 bases lay between the germline ends. Per the germline V gene, CDR1 is SGHTA and CDR2 is FQGNSA. The CDR3 consists of 14 residues. The CDR3 loop is CASSLTGYTGELFF. The CDR3 coding sequence is TGTGCCAGCAGCTTAACAGGCTACACCGGGGAGCTGTTTTTT.

In this sample, this clone turned up once. This chain connects TRBV2 to TRBJ2-7; a weak D match, TRBD2 (5 bases). V dropped 4 bases and J dropped 3 bases, with 7 bases sitting between them. The CDR3 spans 12 residues. The V gene's germline CDR1 is SNHLY and CDR2 FYNNEI. The DNA of the CDR3 is TGTGCCAGCAGTGTCGGGGTCTACGAGCAGTACGTC. The encoded protein is CASSVGVYEQYV.

The rearrangement uses TRBV7-3 and TRBJ2-5; unclear D gene. This CDR3 has 13 residues. V was clipped by 3 bases and J by 1 base, with 6 bases between them. Germline V lookup: CDR1 SGHTA, CDR2 FQGTGA. CDR3 DNA: TGTGCCAGCAGCTTTGACATCCAAGAGACCCAGTACTTC. It is translated as CASSFDIQETQYF.

The gene calls are TRBV9 and TRBJ1-4; no clear D gene. The ends were cut back, 0 bases at V and 7 bases at J, with 13 bases in the middle. Germline V CDR1 and CDR2: SGDLS, YYNGEE. The CDR3 has 15 residues. The CDR3 reads CASSVGVLAGEKLFF. CDR3 nucleotides: TGTGCCAGCAGCGTAGGGGTACTAGCTGGTGAAAAACTGTTTTTT.

The rearrangement links TRBV19 to TRBJ1-4; the D gene is possibly TRBD1 (6 bases). CDR1 LNHDA and CDR2 SQIVND come from the germline V gene (reference sequence). The CDR3 contains 13 residues. Between the trimmed V and J ends, which lost 3 bases and 6 bases, there was a span of 8 bases. CDR3 loop: CASSMDSYEKLFF. The CDR3, as DNA: TGTGCCAGTAGTATGGACAGTTATGAAAAACTGTTTTTT.

This chain connects TRBV7-2 to TRBJ2-1; D not resolved. The length of the CDR3 is 15 residues. The V end was cut by 5 bases, the J end by 4 bases, with 15 bases between. Per the germline V gene, CDR1 is SGHTA and CDR2 is FQGNSA. This CDR3 is CASSAKMYLYNEQFF. The CDR3 coding sequence is TGTGCCAGCAGCGCAAAGATGTACTTATACAATGAGCAGTTCTTC.

This clone was seen a few times. The V gene is TRBV19, the J gene TRBJ2-3, with TRBD2 identical over 8 bases. Germline V lookup: CDR1 LNHDA, CDR2 SQIVND (reference sequence). The CDR3 spans 14 residues. Germline trimming cut 7 bases from V and 2 bases from J; bases unmatched to any gene: 5. The CDR3 DNA reads as TGTGCCAGTAAAGTGCGGGGGGACACAGATACGCAGTATTTT. It is translated as CASKVRGDTDTQYF.

This clone was counted once. This chain uses TRBV14 with TRBJ1-6; D gene uncertain. Germline lookup yields CDR1 SGHDN and CDR2 FVKESK. Trimming took off 4 bases at V and 4 bases at J, with 5 bases between the two ends. The CDR3 contains 13 residues. This CDR3 reads CASSPYYNSPLHF. The CDR3 nucleotides are TGTGCCAGCAGCCCCTATTATAATTCACCCCTCCACTTT.

This clone was seen more than once but under ten times. The chain is built from TRBV7-9 and TRBJ1-4, with D hard to call. The ends were cut back, 1 base at V and 8 bases at J, with 8 bases in the middle. From germline, CDR1 is SEHNR and CDR2 FQNEAQ (reference sequence). The CDR3 contains 13 residues. CDR3 nucleotides: TGTGCCAGCAGCTTAGTGGTTGGCGAAAAACTGTTTTTT. This gives the protein CASSLVVGEKLFF.

V and J are TRBV19 and TRBJ2-3; no clear D gene. The germline V gene has CDR1 LNHDA and CDR2 SQIVND (reference sequence). Deletions cut 3 bases from V and 3 bases from J, with 10 bases between. The CDR3 length is 14 residues. The CDR3 here is CASSMLARTDTQYF. For the CDR3, the DNA is TGTGCCAGTAGTATGTTGGCTAGAACAGATACGCAGTATTTT.